This T cell receptor (beta chain) was identified in a study of T cell responses to AZD1222 COVID-19 vaccine. Profiling relied on immunoSEQ multiplex PCR, and the TCRdb table lists in-frame clones only, not all of them. The sample lists 100,000 to 120,000 clones, about 95% occurring once. The junction had 20 bases not matched to a gene; V was cut back by 8 bases and J by 7 bases. Germline loops: CDR1 LGHDT, CDR2 YNNKEL (reference sequence). The CDR3 is 17 residues long. This receptor was obtained from an adult who received the AZD1222 COVID-19 vaccine. The rearrangement links TRBV3-1 (or the pseudogene TRBV3-2) to TRBJ2-5; 9 bases align to TRBD2. Sequencing was performed on peripheral blood, taken 28 days after the second AZD1222 dose. For the CDR3, the DNA is TGTGCCAGCGCCAAGGGCATTGCGGGAGGGCCTGTTGGGACCCAGTACTTC. Its protein is CASAKGIAGGPVGTQYF.